One and the same sample provided the 25 T cell receptor beta chains below, sequenced in a study of T cells after yellow fever vaccination. TCRdb reanalysed the 5' RACE reads using MiXCR and keeps one entry per CDR3 protein. The sample yields some 220,000 distinct CDR3 sequences, about 3% seen once. The source was CD4+ T cells sorted from PBMCs, collected 10 days after the yellow fever booster vaccination. All receptors come from a man aged 18-30 years who received the YFV17D yellow fever vaccine.

The V call is TRBV3-1, the J call TRBJ1-6; D not certain. The CDR3 has 16 residues. Per the germline V gene, CDR1 is LGHDT and CDR2 is YNNKEL (reference sequence). The V end lost 0 bases, the J end lost 0 bases, and 6 bases lay between the germline ends. In DNA form, the CDR3 reads TGTGCCAGCAGCCAAGACAGGAGCTCCTATAATTCACCCCTCCACTTT. This translates into CASSQDRSSYNSPLHF. Combining the CDR3 with reference TRBV3-1 and TRBJ1-6 gives the whole variable domain DTAVSQTPKYLVTQMGNDKSIKCEQNLGHDTMYWYKQDSKKFLKIMFSYNNKELIINETVPNRFSPKSPDKAHLNLHINSLELGDSAVYFCASSQDRSSYNSPLHFGNGTRLTVT.

This clonotype has at least ten counts. This chain links TRBV6-6 with TRBJ2-3; 9 nucleotides line up with TRBD2. The CDR3 runs 17 residues. The ends lost 4 bases at V and 3 bases at J; junction bases unmatched: 11. The germline V gene encodes CDR1 MNHNY and CDR2 SVGAGI (reference sequence). The CDR3 DNA is TGTGCCAGCAGTTCCCTGGCTAGCGGGAAAACTACAGATACGCAGTATTTT. This sequence encodes CASSSLASGKTTDTQYF.

The genes are TRBV29-1 and TRBJ2-3, with a possible D match to TRBD2 (6 bases). Germline lookup yields CDR1 SQVTM and CDR2 ANQGSEA. The CDR3 runs to 13 residues. Trimming removed 5 bases at V and 1 base at J, with 10 bases between. CDR3 nucleotides: TGCAGCGTTCCCTCGGGGGGCACAGATACGCAGTATTTT. Translation: CSVPSGGTDTQYF.

This clonotype came up many times. The rearrangement uses TRBV7-9 and TRBJ2-5, with 13 bases fitting TRBD2. Trimming took 4 bases from V and 1 from J; bases not matched to a gene: 0. CDR3 length: 15 amino acids. Germline assignment: CDR1 SEHNR and CDR2 FQNEAQ (reference sequence). This CDR3 is CASSWTSGGQETQYF. DNA for the CDR3: TGTGCCAGCAGCTGGACTAGCGGGGGCCAAGAGACCCAGTACTTC. Drawing the rest from reference TRBV7-9 and TRBJ2-5, the complete variable domain is DTGVSQNPRHKITKRGQNVTFRCDPISEHNRLYWYRQTLGQGPEFLTYFQNEAQLEKSRLLSDRFSAERPKGSFSTLEIQRTEQGDSAMYLCASSWTSGGQETQYFGPGTRLLVL.

There are many counts of this clonotype. The V call is TRBV12-3 or TRBV12-4, the J call TRBJ2-1; TRBD1 agrees at 7 bases. With 2 bases clipped from V and 7 bases from J, the junction kept 5 bases outside the gene matches. This CDR3 has 14 residues. The CDR3 reads CASSLRGLGNEQFF. In DNA, the CDR3 is TGTGCCAGCAGTTTAAGGGGGCTGGGGAATGAGCAGTTCTTC.

This chain uses TRBV21-1 with TRBJ1-2. TRBV21-1 corresponds to a pseudogene. This CDR3 comprises 14 residues. The chain's CDR3 is CASSKEKGVKGYTF. CDR3 DNA sequence: TGTGCCAGCAGCAAAGAAAAGGGAGTAAAGGGCTACACCTTC.

This clonotype came up a few times. V and J are TRBV4-2 and TRBJ1-6; 8 bases map to TRBD1. V lost 5 bases to trimming and J lost 6 bases; unmatched junction nucleotides: 6. From germline, CDR1 is LGHNA and CDR2 YNFKEQ. The CDR3 has 15 residues. The CDR3 region is CASSSRTGGNSPLHF. CDR3 coding DNA: TGTGCCAGCAGCTCTCGAACAGGGGGTAATTCACCCCTCCACTTT.

The table lists this clonotype with a few counts. The V gene is TRBV29-1, the J gene TRBJ2-1; TRBD2 is a possible D gene (5 bases). The germline V and J ends were trimmed by 6 bases and 2 bases, with 17 bases remaining between them. CDR1 SQVTM and CDR2 ANQGSEA come from the germline V gene. The CDR3 loop spans 15 amino acids. The CDR3: CSVAHGSRPYNEQFF. CDR3 DNA: TGCAGCGTCGCTCATGGGAGCCGACCCTACAATGAGCAGTTCTTC.

This clonotype has at least ten counts. The chain joins TRBV7-3 to TRBJ1-1; D perhaps matches TRBD1 (6 bases). The V gene lost 0 bases and the J gene lost 7 bases, with 9 bases spanning the gap. Germline values: CDR1 SGHTA, CDR2 FQGTGA. The CDR3 has 13 amino acids. DNA of the CDR3: TGTGCCAGCAGCTTAACGGTCAGGGGTGAAGCTTTCTTT. This gives the protein CASSLTVRGEAFF.

This clonotype was observed at least ten times. The junction shows a germline mismatch at one end, possibly a read error. V is TRBV6-6 and J is TRBJ1-4; 9 bases match TRBD1. Germline values: CDR1 MNHNY, CDR2 SVGAGI (reference sequence). The CDR3 is 14 amino acids. This CDR3 is CASIYDRGDEKLFF. The CDR3, as DNA: TGTGCCAGCATTTACGACAGGGGGGATGAAAAACTGTTTTTT.

Only a few counts were recorded for this clonotype. The chain recombines TRBV18 with TRBJ2-6; possibly TRBD2 for D (5 bases). V shed 1 base and J shed 2 bases, with 9 bases lying between them. Germline CDR1 reads KGHSH; CDR2 reads LQKENI. The CDR3 runs 16 residues. DNA for the CDR3: TGTGCCAGCTCACCACTCGGGATCCCTGGGGCCAACGTCCTGACTTTC. This encodes CASSPLGIPGANVLTF.

The sample holds many counts of this clonotype. J is TRBJ2-5 and V is TRBV5-4; TRBD2 matches at 9 bases. The V and J ends lost 2 bases and 1 base, in that order; junction bases with no gene match: 3. This CDR3 has 15 residues. In germline, CDR1 is SGHNT, CDR2 YYREEE (reference sequence). CDR3: CASSLAGGTQETQYF. Here the CDR3 DNA reads TGTGCCAGCAGCTTAGCGGGGGGAACCCAAGAGACCCAGTACTTC.

The chain combines TRBV12-3 or TRBV12-4 with TRBJ1-4; possible D gene TRBD1, 5 bases. Trimming left V 5 bases short and J 0 bases short, with 19 bases between. The CDR3 is made up of 18 amino acids. CDR3 sequence: CASSAPLGGGTTNEKLFF. As DNA, the CDR3 is TGTGCCAGCAGTGCCCCTTTGGGTGGGGGAACAACTAATGAAAAACTGTTTTTT.

This clonotype was counted at least ten times. The J gene is TRBJ1-1, the V gene TRBV29-1; the D is unclear. Germline values: CDR1 SQVTM, CDR2 ANQGSEA. Trimming left V 7 bases short and J 1 base short, with 16 bases between. The CDR3 is 14 residues long. Written as DNA, the CDR3 is TGCAGCGCCAAGGAAAGGTGGTGGAACACTGAAGCTTTCTTT. This encodes CSAKERWWNTEAFF.

As DNA, the CDR3 is TGTGCCAGCAGTTACTCCTGGGATGGCAATCAGCCCCAGCATTTT. Amino acids: CASSYSWDGNQPQHF. The V and J genes are TRBV6-5 and TRBJ1-5; no firm D call. Trimming took off 0 bases at V and 2 bases at J, with 8 bases between the two ends. This CDR3 has 15 amino acids. Germline V gene data show CDR1 as MNHEY and CDR2 as SVGAGI.

V and J are TRBV5-4 and TRBJ2-1, with D tentatively TRBD2 (5 bases). CDR1 and CDR2 from the germline V gene are SGHNT and YYREEE (reference sequence). V lost 3 bases and J 0 bases, leaving 10 bases between the germline ends. The length of the CDR3 is 15 residues. Here the CDR3 DNA reads TGTGCCAGCAGCTCGCGGGCGAGCTCCTACAATGAGCAGTTCTTC. This codes for CASSSRASSYNEQFF.

There are many counts of this clonotype. This chain joins TRBV7-3 and TRBJ2-3; TRBD2 might be the D (5 bases). Deletions cut 2 bases from V and 4 bases from J, with 10 bases between. This CDR3 has 14 residues. Looked up from germline, CDR1 is SGHTA and CDR2 is FQGTGA. The CDR3 region has the DNA TGTGCCAGCAGCTTAGACTACCGCTCAGATACGCAGTATTTT. It codes for CASSLDYRSDTQYF. The full variable domain, in which reference TRBV7-3 and TRBJ2-3 provide the parts outside the CDR3, is GAGVSQTPSNKVTEKGKYVELRCDPISGHTALYWYRQSLGQGPEFLIYFQGTGAADDSGLPNDRFFAVRPEGSVSTLKIQRTERGDSAVYLCASSLDYRSDTQYFGPGTRLTVL.

The sample holds a few counts of this clonotype. This sequence joins TRBV18 and TRBJ2-1; 11 bases agree with TRBD2. The J segment lost 5 bases and the V segment lost 6 bases, leaving 12 bases of the junction unmatched. The CDR3 is 17 amino acids. The germline V gene has CDR1 KGHSH and CDR2 LQKENI. This CDR3 reads CASSQILLAGDHNEQFF. For the CDR3, the DNA is TGTGCCAGCTCCCAGATTCTACTAGCGGGAGACCACAATGAGCAGTTCTTC. The variable domain in full, completed from reference TRBV18 and TRBJ2-1, reads NAGVMQNPRHLVRRRGQEARLRCSPMKGHSHVYWYRQLPEEGLKFMVYLQKENIIDESGMPKERFSAEFPKEGPSILRIQQVVRGDSAAYFCASSQILLAGDHNEQFFGPGTRLTVL.

The J gene is TRBJ2-5, the V gene TRBV4-2, with D possibly TRBD2 on 6 matching bases. Trimming cost V 3 bases and J 5 bases, with 16 bases left between them. This CDR3 has 15 residues. Germline V gives CDR1 LGHNA, CDR2 YNFKEQ. CDR3 nucleotides: TGTGCCAGCAGCCATGCGGGACTTTACGGGGAGACCCAGTACTTC. This translates into CASSHAGLYGETQYF.

This chain links TRBV7-2 with TRBJ2-5; TRBD1 agrees at 8 bases. With 7 bases clipped from V and 1 base from J, the junction kept 14 bases outside the gene matches. Germline CDR1 and CDR2: SGHTA and FQGNSA. The CDR3 runs to 17 residues. CDR3 DNA: TGTGCCAGCACCTCGACAAGGGGGACAGGAGCCCAAGAGACCCAGTACTTC. It translates to CASTSTRGTGAQETQYF.

The J gene is TRBJ1-1, the V gene TRBV10-3; 7 bases line up with TRBD1. The J segment lost 7 bases and the V segment lost 4 bases, leaving 9 bases of the junction unmatched. Per the germline V gene, CDR1 is ENHRY and CDR2 is SYGVKD. There are 14 residues in the CDR3. The CDR3 sequence is CAISAGRDRDEAFF. The CDR3 region has the DNA TGTGCCATCAGTGCAGGACGGGACAGAGATGAAGCTTTCTTT.

Many counts were recorded for this clonotype. CDR3 amino acids: CATSLFKAGLWADTQYF. The CDR3 DNA reads TGTGCCACCAGCCTTTTCAAGGCGGGATTGTGGGCAGATACGCAGTATTTT. The V call is TRBV15, the J call TRBJ2-3, with a possible D match to TRBD2 (6 bases). CDR3 length: 17 residues. Germline V gene lookup returns CDR1 LNHNV and CDR2 YYDKDF (reference sequence). V dropped 5 bases and J dropped 4 bases, with 22 bases sitting between them.

This clonotype was observed a handful of times. This rearrangement joins TRBV9 to TRBJ2-7; D gene uncertain. CDR1 is SGDLS and CDR2 is YYNGEE in the germline V gene. The ends were cut back, 10 bases at V and 3 bases at J, with 11 bases in the middle. The CDR3 is made up of 11 amino acids. The CDR3 is CAPIRFYEQYV. In nucleotides, the CDR3 is TGTGCCCCGATTAGGTTCTACGAGCAGTACGTC.

This clonotype was observed a handful of times. J is TRBJ2-1 and V is TRBV9, with D possibly being TRBD1 or TRBD2 (7 bases each). The germline CDR1 and CDR2 sequences are SGDLS and YYNGEE. The CDR3 totals 16 residues. The V and J ends lost 6 bases and 2 bases respectively, with 18 bases between them. The CDR3 region has the DNA TGTGCCAGCAACCCCGGGGGGCAGGGGGCCTACAATGAGCAGTTCTTC. It codes for CASNPGGQGAYNEQFF.

This clonotype has ten or more counts. The CDR3 region is CASSQSGSSYEQYV. The DNA of the CDR3 is TGTGCCAGCAGCCAGTCAGGGAGCTCCTACGAGCAGTACGTC. The chain is built from TRBV3-1 and TRBJ2-7; perhaps D is TRBD1 or TRBD2 (5 bases each). The CDR3 length is 14 residues. Trimming took off 3 bases at V and 0 bases at J, with 9 bases between the two ends. Germline-derived CDR1 and CDR2 are LGHDT and YNNKEL (reference sequence).